The 3 T cell receptor beta chains below all came from one sample that was sequenced in a study of T cell responses to AZD1222 COVID-19 vaccine. TCRdb keeps only in-frame clones here, not all; method: immunoSEQ multiplex PCR. The sample includes about 42,000 clones, around 88% of them seen just once. The sequencing here drew on peripheral blood, taken 28 days after the second AZD1222 dose. Every receptor here comes from an adult who received the AZD1222 COVID-19 vaccine.

The chain couples TRBV14 to TRBJ2-5; no clear D. This CDR3 is built from 13 residues. V shed 2 bases and J shed 7 bases, with 11 bases lying between them. The germline V gene encodes CDR1 SGHDN and CDR2 FVKESK. CDR3: CASSQTRTTTQYF. DNA of the CDR3: TGTGCCAGCAGCCAAACCCGCACGACGACCCAGTACTTC.

The chain uses TRBV27 and TRBJ2-5, with a possible D match to TRBD1 (5 bases). This CDR3 has 14 residues. The V and J ends lost 3 bases and 4 bases respectively, with 12 bases between them. Per germline, CDR1 MNHEY and CDR2 SMNVEV (reference sequence). The CDR3 loop is CASSFGRVAETQYF. CDR3 DNA: TGTGCCAGCAGTTTCGGCAGGGTGGCAGAGACCCAGTACTTC.

The CDR3 DNA reads TGTGCCAGCAGCCAGGACACCAACACTGAAGCTTTCTTT. Translated, it gives CASSQDTNTEAFF. The V gene is TRBV6-4, the J gene TRBJ1-1; a weak D match, TRBD1 (5 bases). The CDR3 extends over 13 amino acids. Trimming took 6 bases from V and 2 from J, leaving 10 bases between them. Germline loops: CDR1 MRHNA, CDR2 SNTAGT.